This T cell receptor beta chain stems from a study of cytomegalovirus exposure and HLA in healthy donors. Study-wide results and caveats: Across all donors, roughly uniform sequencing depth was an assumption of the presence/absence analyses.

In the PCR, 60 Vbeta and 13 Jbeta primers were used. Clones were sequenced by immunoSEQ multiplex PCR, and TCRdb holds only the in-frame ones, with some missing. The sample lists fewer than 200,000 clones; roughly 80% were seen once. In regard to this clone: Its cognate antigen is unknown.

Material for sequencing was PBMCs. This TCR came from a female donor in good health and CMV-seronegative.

The CDR3 nucleotides are TGTGCCAGCTCACGAACCAGGACTGAGGAATATGAGCAGTTCTTC. Protein: CASSRTRTEEYEQFF. The chain couples TRBV18 to TRBJ2-1; maybe TRBD2 (5 bases). The CDR3 extends over 15 amino acids. Germline CDR1 reads KGHSH; CDR2 reads LQKENI. Trimming cost V 4 bases and J 8 bases, with 18 bases left between them.